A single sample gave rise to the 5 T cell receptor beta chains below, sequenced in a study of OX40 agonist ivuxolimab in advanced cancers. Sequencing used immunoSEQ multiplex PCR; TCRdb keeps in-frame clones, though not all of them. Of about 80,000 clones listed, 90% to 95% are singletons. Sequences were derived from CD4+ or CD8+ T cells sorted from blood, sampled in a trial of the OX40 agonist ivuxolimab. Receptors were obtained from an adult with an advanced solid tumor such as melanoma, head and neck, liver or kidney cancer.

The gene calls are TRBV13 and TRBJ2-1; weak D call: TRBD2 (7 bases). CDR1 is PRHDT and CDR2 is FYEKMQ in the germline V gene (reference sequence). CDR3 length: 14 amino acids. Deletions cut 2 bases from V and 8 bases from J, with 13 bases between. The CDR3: CASSLRRGGDEQFF. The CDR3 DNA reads TGTGCCAGCAGCTTAAGGAGGGGGGGCGATGAGCAGTTCTTC.

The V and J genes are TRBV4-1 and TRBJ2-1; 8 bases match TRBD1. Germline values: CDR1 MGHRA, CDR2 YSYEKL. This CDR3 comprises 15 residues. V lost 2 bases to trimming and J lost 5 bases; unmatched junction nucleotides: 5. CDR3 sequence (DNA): TGCGCCAGCAGCCAACAGGGGGCGCGCGACAATGAGCAGTTCTTC. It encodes CASSQQGARDNEQFF.

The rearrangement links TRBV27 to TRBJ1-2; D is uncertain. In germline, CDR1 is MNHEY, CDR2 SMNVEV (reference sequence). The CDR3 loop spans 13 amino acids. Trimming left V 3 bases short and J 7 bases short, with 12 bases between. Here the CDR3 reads CASSLVGPGGYTF. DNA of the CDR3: TGTGCCAGCAGTTTGGTCGGGCCGGGTGGCTACACCTTC.

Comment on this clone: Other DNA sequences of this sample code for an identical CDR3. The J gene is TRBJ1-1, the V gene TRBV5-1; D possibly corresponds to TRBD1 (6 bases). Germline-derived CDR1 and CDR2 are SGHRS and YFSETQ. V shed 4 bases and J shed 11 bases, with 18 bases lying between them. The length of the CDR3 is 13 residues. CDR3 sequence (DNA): TGCGCCAGCAGCCGGGACTTAGGGGGTTGGGCTTTCTTT. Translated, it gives CASSRDLGGWAFF.

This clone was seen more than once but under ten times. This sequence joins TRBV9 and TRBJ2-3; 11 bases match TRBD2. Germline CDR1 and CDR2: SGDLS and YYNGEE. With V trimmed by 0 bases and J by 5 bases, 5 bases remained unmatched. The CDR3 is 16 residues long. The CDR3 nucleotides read TGTGCCAGCAGCGTAGGACTAGCGGGAAGGCGAGATACGCAGTATTTT. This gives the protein CASSVGLAGRRDTQYF. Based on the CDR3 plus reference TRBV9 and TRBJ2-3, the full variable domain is DSGVTQTPKHLITATGQRVTLRCSPRSGDLSVYWYQQSLDQGLQFLIQYYNGEERAKGNILERFSAQQFPDLHSELNLSSLELGDSALYFCASSVGLAGRRDTQYFGPGTRLTVL.